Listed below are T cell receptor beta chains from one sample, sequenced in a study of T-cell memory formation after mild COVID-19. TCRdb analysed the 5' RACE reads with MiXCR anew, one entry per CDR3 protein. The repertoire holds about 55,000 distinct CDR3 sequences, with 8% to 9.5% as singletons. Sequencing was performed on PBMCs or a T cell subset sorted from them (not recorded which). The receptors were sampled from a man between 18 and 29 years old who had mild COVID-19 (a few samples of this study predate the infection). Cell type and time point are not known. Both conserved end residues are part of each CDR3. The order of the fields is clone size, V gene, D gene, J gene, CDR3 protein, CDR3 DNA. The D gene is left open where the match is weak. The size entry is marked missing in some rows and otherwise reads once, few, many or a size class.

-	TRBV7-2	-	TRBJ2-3	CASGPMGGASDTQYF	TGTGCCAGCGGACCCATGGGAGGCGCTTCAGATACGCAGTATTTT
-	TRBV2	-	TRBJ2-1	CASSELGSSYNEQFF	TGTGCCAGCAGTGAGTTGGGGAGCTCCTACAATGAGCAGTTCTTC
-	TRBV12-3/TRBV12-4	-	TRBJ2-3	CASSLTRVVTASGGTDTQYF	TGTGCCAGCAGTTTGACTCGGGTTGTGACAGCATCAGGGGGCACAGATACGCAGTATTTT
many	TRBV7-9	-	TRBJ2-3	CASSNRRAAADTQYF	TGTGCCAGCAGCAACCGACGGGCAGCGGCAGATACGCAGTATTTT
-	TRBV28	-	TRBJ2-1	CASSGFNEQFF	TGTGCCAGCAGTGGCTTCAATGAGCAGTTCTTC
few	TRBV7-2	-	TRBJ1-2	CASSLGTLGDGYTF	TGTGCCAGCAGCTTAGGGACTCTCGGCGATGGCTACACCTTC
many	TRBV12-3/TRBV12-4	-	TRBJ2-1	CASSLYEGGRGNEQFF	TGTGCCAGCAGTTTATATGAGGGGGGCAGGGGCAATGAGCAGTTCTTC
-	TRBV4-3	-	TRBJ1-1	CASSQSTAGTEAFF	TGCGCCAGCAGCCAAAGTACGGCGGGCACTGAAGCTTTCTTT
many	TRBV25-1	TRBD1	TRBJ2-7	CASSPSDRASYEQYF	TGTGCCAGCAGCCCCAGTGACAGGGCCTCCTACGAGCAGTACTTC
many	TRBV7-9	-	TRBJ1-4	CASSLGAAENEKLFF	TGTGCCAGCAGCTTAGGGGCAGCAGAAAATGAAAAACTGTTTTTT
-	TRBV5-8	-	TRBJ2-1	CASSLWGVDEQFF	TGTGCCAGCAGCTTGTGGGGGGTCGATGAGCAGTTCTTC
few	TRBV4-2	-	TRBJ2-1	CASSQRGYNEQFF	TGTGCCAGCAGCCAACGGGGGTACAATGAGCAGTTCTTC
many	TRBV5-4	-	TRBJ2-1	CASSLDRSSYNEQFF	TGTGCCAGCAGCCTCGACAGAAGCTCCTACAATGAGCAGTTCTTC
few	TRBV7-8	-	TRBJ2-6	CASNIGPFSGANVLTF	TGTGCCAGCAACATAGGTCCCTTCTCTGGGGCCAACGTCCTGACTTTC
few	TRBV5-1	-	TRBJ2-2	CASSLSDAGELFF	TGCGCCAGCAGCTTGTCGGACGCCGGGGAGCTGTTTTTT
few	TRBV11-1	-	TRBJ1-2	CASSMGRGGYTF	TGTGCCAGCAGCATGGGACGGGGTGGCTACACCTTC
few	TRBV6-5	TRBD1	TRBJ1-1	CASTSQGAGEAFF	TGTGCCAGCACTTCGCAGGGGGCCGGTGAAGCTTTCTTT
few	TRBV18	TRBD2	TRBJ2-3	CASSPPSAGGAMQYF	TGTGCCAGCTCACCACCGTCTGCGGGGGGGGCCATGCAGTATTTT
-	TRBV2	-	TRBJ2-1	CASVADNVEQFF	TGTGCCAGCGTCGCCGATAACGTAGAGCAGTTCTTC
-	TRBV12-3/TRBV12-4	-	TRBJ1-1	CASSFREGTEAFF	TGTGCCAGCAGTTTTAGGGAGGGTACTGAAGCTTTCTTT
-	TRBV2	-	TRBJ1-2	CASLSNGYTF	TGTGCCAGCCTTTCGAATGGCTACACCTTC
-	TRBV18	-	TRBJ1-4	CASSQDRVPNEKLFF	TGTGCCAGCTCACAAGACCGGGTCCCTAATGAAAAACTGTTTTTT